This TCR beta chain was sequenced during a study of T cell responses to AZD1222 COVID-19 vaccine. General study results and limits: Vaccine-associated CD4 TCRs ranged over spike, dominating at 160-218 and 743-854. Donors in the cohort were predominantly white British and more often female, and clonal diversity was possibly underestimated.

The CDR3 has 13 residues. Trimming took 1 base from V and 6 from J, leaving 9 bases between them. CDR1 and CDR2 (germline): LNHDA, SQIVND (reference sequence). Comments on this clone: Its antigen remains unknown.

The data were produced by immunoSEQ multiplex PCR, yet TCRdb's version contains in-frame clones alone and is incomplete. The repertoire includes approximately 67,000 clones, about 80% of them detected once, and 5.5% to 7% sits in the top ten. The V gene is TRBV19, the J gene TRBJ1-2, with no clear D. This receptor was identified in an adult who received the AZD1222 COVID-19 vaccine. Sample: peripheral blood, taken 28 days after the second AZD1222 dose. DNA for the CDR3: TGTGCCAGTAGTATAGCAAGAAACAATGGCTACACCTTC. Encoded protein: CASSIARNNGYTF.